Sequencing of this TCR beta chain was carried out in a study of blood T cell repertoires in COVID-19. The germline V gene encodes CDR1 SGHNT and CDR2 YYREEE (reference sequence). After removal of 0 bases from V and 4 bases from J, the junction contained 8 bases not matched to a gene. The CDR3 runs 16 residues. This clone turned up a few times. The assay was immunoSEQ multiplex PCR, and TCRdb's table has in-frame clones only and misses some. The table shows nearly 95,000 clones, with approximately 74% occurring only once. Source material: peripheral blood. The sequence was obtained from a man between 65 and 80 years old with COVID-19, enrolled during active disease. The rearrangement links TRBV5-4 to TRBJ2-5; 8 bases match TRBD2. The DNA for the CDR3 is TGTGCCAGCAGCTTGGATTCAGCGGGAGTAACAGAGACCCAGTACTTC. Protein sequence: CASSLDSAGVTETQYF.